Listed below are T cell receptor beta chains from one sample, sequenced in a study of early T cells in non-severe SARS-CoV-2 infection. TCRdb used MiXCR to reprocess the 5' RACE reads, holding one entry per CDR3 protein. The repertoire has roughly 77,000 distinct CDR3 sequences, around 12% of them found once; the top ten carry about 4.2%. Sequencing input: whole blood. The source is an adult who was a healthcare worker with PCR-confirmed SARS-CoV-2 infection or an uninfected control (not recorded which). CDR3s include the opening cysteine and the closing phenylalanine or tryptophan. Each record gives: J gene, clone size, D gene, V gene, CDR3 length, CDR3 DNA, CDR3 protein. A D gene is named only where the DNA matches it firmly. Clone size is not always given. Where it is, it says once, few, many or a class for expanded clones.

TRBJ2-1,many,TRBD2,TRBV30,17,TGTGCCTGGAGAGCCAAGGAGGAGCGGGGGCCCCGGAATGAGCAGTTCTTC,CAWRAKEERGPRNEQFF
TRBJ1-6,few,TRBD1,TRBV28,14,TGTGCCAGCAGTCCCGGACAGGGGAATTCACCCCTCCACTTT,CASSPGQGNSPLHF
TRBJ2-7,many,-,TRBV5-5,12,TGTGCCAGCAGCTTGTTCCTTGGGGAGCAGTACTTC,CASSLFLGEQYF
TRBJ2-7,-,TRBD2,TRBV6-1,16,TGTGCCAGCGGAGTGGGGCTAGCGGGGAGTAGCAACGAGCAGTACTTC,CASGVGLAGSSNEQYF
TRBJ2-3,-,TRBD2,TRBV2,20,TGTGCCAGCAGTGAAGGCCCCTCACCCGCGAGGACTAGGGCCACAGATACGCAGTATTTT,CASSEGPSPARTRATDTQYF
TRBJ2-5,-,TRBD1,TRBV27,17,TGTGCCAGCAGTTCACGGACAGGGGGAAGAGGACAAGAGACCCAGTACTTC,CASSSRTGGRGQETQYF
TRBJ1-1,few,-,TRBV7-2,13,TGTGCCAGCAGCTTATGGGGAGGCACTGAAGCTTTCTTT,CASSLWGGTEAFF
TRBJ1-4,-,-,TRBV19,15,TGTGCCAGTAGTGTCCAGGGTGGCACTAATGAAAAACTGTTTTTT,CASSVQGGTNEKLFF
TRBJ2-7,few,TRBD1,TRBV10-3,14,TGTGCCATCAGTGAATGGCAGGGGGCCTACGAGCAGTACTTC,CAISEWQGAYEQYF
TRBJ2-1,-,-,TRBV20-1,14,TGCAGTGCGCCCGGGACTGGATCCTACAATGAGCAGTTCTTC,CSAPGTGSYNEQFF
TRBJ2-7,-,TRBD1,TRBV7-3,14,TGTGCCAGCAGCCCACGGGACAGGGGAGACGAGCAGTACTTC,CASSPRDRGDEQYF